This T cell receptor (beta chain) was sequenced in a study of cytomegalovirus exposure and HLA in healthy donors (dated by TCRdb to 2016 to 2017). About the investigation overall: According to an earlier analysis of several hundred of the donors, 150 million to 200 million T cells yielded roughly 110 million unique TCR beta sequences and 276 Gb of sequence data. Along with the approximately 620-subject first cohort, a separate validation cohort of around 110 different subjects was used. Among a few hundred genotyped donors of the cohort, an average of about 240,000 unique TCR beta nucleotide sequences were sequenced per donor, roughly 18% of them non-productive. In the later analysis, no new phenotypic data were used to find candidate immune exposures; instead, reliance was placed on TCR beta sequences and their occurrence across donors. The study used immunosequencing to profile the T cell repertoires of 666 subjects and linked those repertoires to cytomegalovirus serostatus. A later analysis re-examined previously published TCR beta repertoires from around 670 donors and added high-resolution HLA genotyping to investigate patterns of TCR occurrence. To predict cytomegalovirus infection status, the study combined high-throughput TCR immunosequencing, statistical association of individual TCRs with disease status, and machine learning. A handful of DR-DQ haplotypes were handled as single units for association and clustering because linkage in the cohort was strong. Both class I and class II loci were covered by HLA typing, at four-digit resolution. All discovery cohort repertoires had been generated on a single sequencing platform. About 280 gigabases of sequencing data and approximately 80 million unique TCR sequences were included in an early release covering roughly 700 HLA-typed donors. In an earlier analysis of roughly 580 of the donors, high-throughput TCR beta sequencing was used to judge whether each TCR beta V gene segment behaved as functional or pseudogenic. The genetic ancestry cluster associated with self-reported Caucasian donors included approximately 85% of the roughly 400 genotyped donors. Donor age, sex, ethnicity and CMV serostatus were compiled together with the repertoire data. In a later genetic analysis, genome-wide SNP genotypes for about 55% of the roughly 700 donors were used, and that subset was treated as a discovery cohort. The study aimed to test whether signatures of past pathogen exposure could be identified by cataloging public T cell receptors. Typing coverage differed by locus: A, B, C, DRB1 and DQB1 were typed in about 629-640 donors, DQA1 in 522, DPA1 in roughly 590, and DPB1 in about 450.

The paper's findings and limits, for the study overall: For the cohort, immune exposure information was limited to CMV serostatus. Because the 87-base-pair reads could not distinguish some IMGT-functional V segments, including TRBV6-2 and TRBV6-3, those segments were excluded. According to a later analysis, most CMV-associated TCR beta chains appeared to be HLA-restricted, and the HLA associations seemed to be driven largely by CMV exposure. In both the original and validation cohorts, the classifier was reported to diagnose cytomegalovirus status with high specificity and sensitivity. A later genetic analysis reported fewer N-insertions in productive TCRs among donors in an Asian-associated ancestry cluster than the roughly 620-donor mean. Because counts were too low, fewer than 20 rarely observed V segments, including chromosome 9 orphons, were excluded from the earlier analysis of fewer than 650 of the donors. In a later analysis, the rate of TCR association differed among HLA loci, with DRB1 alleles having the most associated TCRs and HLA-C alleles having the fewest. Specific HLA alleles were associated with some 15,000 TCR beta sequences at a false discovery rate of 0.05 in a later analysis. In vitro tests confirmed that three of the cytomegalovirus-associated TCR beta chains recognize cytomegalovirus antigens. A further reported finding was that TCR beta sequences accurately predicted the HLA-A and HLA-B alleles for most subjects in the first cohort. An earlier analysis of approximately 530 of the donors showed that most TCR beta V segments appeared in productive rearrangements either about 87% or about 30% of the time, which broadly matched IMGT annotations. An association between a missense DCLRE1C variant and V-gene and J-gene trimming of TCR beta chains was found in a later genetic analysis and replicated in an independent cohort. Linkage disequilibrium might explain the correlated functional status among segregating V segments, but an unknown experimental factor could not be ruled out. Because HLA typing was missing for some donors at each locus, association tests included only the typed subset. Most TCR sequences were observed very rarely across donors, whereas some public TCRs were present in many individuals. Assigning TCR associations to individual alleles was difficult when HLA alleles, especially DR and DQ, strongly co-occurred. Roughly uniform sequencing depth across donors was assumed in presence/absence analyses, although this assumption may not hold. The authors suggested that the approach could potentially be extended to other disease states and immunological phenotypes. In a later analysis, several top co-occurrence clusters were reported to appear linked to parvovirus B19, influenza, CMV and Epstein-Barr virus. In the study, around 150 TCR beta chains were listed as associated with cytomegalovirus. The sequencing pipeline was judged likely to have produced a cluster of highly shared sequence variants as a technical artifact. A later analysis found that HLA-associated TCR beta chains were more clonally expanded and had lower generation probabilities than equally common non-associated chains. Only TCR beta chains were sequenced in this cohort, and the absence of alpha or paired-chain data limited detectable features.

This clone was detected only a few times. Its cognate antigen has yet to be identified. Nothing much larger sits one base from this clone, and base qualities are not available. The library was built by means of the immunoSEQ multiplex PCR assay. For the multiplex PCR, a mixture combining 60 forward primers for TCR Vbeta segments and 13 reverse primers for TCR Jbeta segments was used. A multiplex PCR assay on genomic DNA amplified the CDR3 region of rearranged TCR beta genes. Amplified TCR beta libraries were sequenced as 87-base-pair reads on the Illumina HiSeq System. The authors' pipeline ran thus. A later analysis counted about 76 million unique TCR beta chains across the 670 or so repertoires, and 9 million to 14 million of these chains were shared by at least two donors. To remove PCR and sequencing errors, raw reads were error-corrected and collapsed into unique sequences using a nearest-neighbor algorithm that merged closely related sequences. Alignment of CDR3 sequences to IMGT reference sequences was used to assign V, D and J gene segments. For a sequence to be retained, a match of at least six nucleotides to both a V gene segment and a J gene segment was required. A rearrangement counted as productive if the CDR3 had no stop codons and remained in frame with V and J, and every other rearrangement counted as non-productive. CDR3 was defined by IMGT convention, running from the second conserved V-encoded cysteine to the conserved J-encoded phenylalanine. In an earlier analysis of just under 600 of the donors, sequences lacking an unambiguous match to a single V gene segment were excluded. In an earlier analysis of more than 500 of the donors, a V segment was called functional when productive rearrangements were above 56.7%, and segregating when the standard deviation between donors exceeded 5%. To diagnose cytomegalovirus status from the catalog of TCR beta chain sequences, a statistical classification framework was built. In a later analysis, V and J genes were assigned by comparing TCR nucleotide sequences against IMGT/GENE-DB human TR gene sequences. A later analysis assigned CDR3 sequences and most-parsimonious VDJ recombination scenarios with the TCRdist pipeline. In a later analysis, every TCR beta chain was defined by the combination of its CDR3 amino acid sequence and its V-gene family, and reads without a unique V-gene family were dropped. In a later analysis, fewer than 650 highly shared, low-generation-probability nucleotide sequences were removed to address suspected cross-contamination and a sequencing artifact. A later analysis calculated a clonal expansion index for each public chain from normalized within-repertoire ranks of inferred template counts. In a later analysis, generation probabilities were computed with a VDJ recombination model fitted to out-of-frame rearrangements, and the resulting probabilities were checked against IGoR. A later analysis scored TCR-TCR, TCR-HLA and TCR-CMV co-occurrence with hypergeometric tests, applying a repertoire-size bias correction to TCR pairs. False discovery rates were estimated in a later analysis by permuting HLA or CMV assignments 20 times. In a later analysis, co-occurring TCRs were grouped using DBSCAN, with TCRdist sequence similarity added in when clustering inside HLA-allele-positive subsets. Repertoires with fewer than 30,000 or more than 120,000 public chains were left out of co-occurrence clustering, as were four to six repertoires with anomalous nucleotide sharing. Sourced from immuneACCESS, this table was stored by TCRdb with only in-frame sequences that have V and J called. A share of the clones is absent; for the studies checked, an unresolved V gene accounts for under half, and the remainder has no known explanation. V and J calls and clone size come straight from that table; D and trimming were deduced from the DNA. This sample comprises roughly 120,000 clones, around 70% of them detected only once. The leading ten clones occupy about 4% of the sample.

CDR1 and CDR2, looked up from the germline V gene, are SGHDT and YYEEEE. The junction carries 17 bases between V and J, which are trimmed by 4 bases and 9 bases respectively. The CDR3 holds 14 amino acids from the cysteine to the phenylalanine. Kept here is only the CDR3 DNA, which spans 42 bases and is read in frame from base 1. In total, approximately 610 healthy bone marrow donors made up the cohort. All cohort members were sampled while nominally healthy, although unrecorded immune exposures were likely present. The donor was CMV seronegative and was included in the group of several hundred seronegative cohort members. Each donor provided a peripheral blood sample, and peripheral blood mononuclear cells were used for TCR beta sequencing. Genomic DNA was extracted from the blood cell samples with the Qiagen DNeasy Blood Extraction Kit.

The sequence is built from TRBV5-6 and TRBJ2-1, with TRBD1 perhaps the D gene, on 6 matching bases. Sequenced sample: PBMCs. The receptor was derived from a woman aged 35 to 49 in good health and CMV-seronegative. The CDR3 protein: CASSGGLSRVEQFF. At the DNA level, the sequence is TGTGCCAGCAGCGGGGGCCTCTCCCGGGTTGAGCAGTTCTTC.